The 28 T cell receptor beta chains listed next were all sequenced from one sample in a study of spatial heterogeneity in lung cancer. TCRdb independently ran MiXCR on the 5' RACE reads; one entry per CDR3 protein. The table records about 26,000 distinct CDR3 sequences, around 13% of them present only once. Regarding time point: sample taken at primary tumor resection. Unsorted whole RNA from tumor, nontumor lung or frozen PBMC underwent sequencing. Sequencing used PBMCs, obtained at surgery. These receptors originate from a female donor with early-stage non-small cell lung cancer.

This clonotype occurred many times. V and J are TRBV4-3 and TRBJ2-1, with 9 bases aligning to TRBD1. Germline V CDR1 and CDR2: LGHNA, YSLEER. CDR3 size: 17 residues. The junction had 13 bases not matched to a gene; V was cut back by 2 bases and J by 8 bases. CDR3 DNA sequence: TGCGCCAGCAGCCAACCGCTTCGGGGACAGGGAGTAGATGAGCAGTTCTTC. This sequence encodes CASSQPLRGQGVDEQFF.

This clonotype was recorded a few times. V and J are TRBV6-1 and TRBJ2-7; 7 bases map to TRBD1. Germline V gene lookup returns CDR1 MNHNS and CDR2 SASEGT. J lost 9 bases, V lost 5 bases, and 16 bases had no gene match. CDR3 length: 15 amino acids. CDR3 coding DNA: TGTGCCAGCAGTATTAGCCCTCGGGACAGATCTCGGCAGTACGTC. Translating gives CASSISPRDRSRQYV.

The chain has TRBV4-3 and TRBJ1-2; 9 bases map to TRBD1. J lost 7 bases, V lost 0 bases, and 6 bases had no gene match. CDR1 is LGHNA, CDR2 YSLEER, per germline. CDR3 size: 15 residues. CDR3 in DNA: TGCGCCAGCAGCCAAGATCCCGGGACAGGGCTTGGCTACACCTTC. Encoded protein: CASSQDPGTGLGYTF.

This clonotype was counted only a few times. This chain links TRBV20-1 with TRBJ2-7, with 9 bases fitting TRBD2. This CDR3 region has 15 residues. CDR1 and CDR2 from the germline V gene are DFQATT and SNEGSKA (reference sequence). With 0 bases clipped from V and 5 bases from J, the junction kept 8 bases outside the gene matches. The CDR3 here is CSARDPASGINEQYF. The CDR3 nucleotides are TGCAGTGCTAGAGATCCGGCTAGCGGGATCAACGAGCAGTACTTC.

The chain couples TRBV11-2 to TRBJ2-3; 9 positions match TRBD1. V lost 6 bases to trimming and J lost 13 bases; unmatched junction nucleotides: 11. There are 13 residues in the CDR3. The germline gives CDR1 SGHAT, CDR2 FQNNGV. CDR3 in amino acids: CASSSNRDRAEYF. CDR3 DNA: TGTGCCAGCAGTTCAAACCGGGACAGGGCCGAGTATTTT.

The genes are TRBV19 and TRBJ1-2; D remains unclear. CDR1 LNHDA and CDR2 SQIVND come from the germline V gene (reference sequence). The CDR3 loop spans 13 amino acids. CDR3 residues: CATSPGEGWAYTF. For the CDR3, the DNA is TGTGCTACCAGTCCCGGCGAGGGCTGGGCGTACACCTTC.

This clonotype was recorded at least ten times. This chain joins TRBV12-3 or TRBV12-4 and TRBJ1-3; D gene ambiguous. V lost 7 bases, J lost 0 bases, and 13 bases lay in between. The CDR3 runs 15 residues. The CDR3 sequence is CASIYDGASGNTIYF. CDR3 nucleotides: TGTGCCAGCATCTACGACGGAGCCTCTGGAAACACCATATATTTT.

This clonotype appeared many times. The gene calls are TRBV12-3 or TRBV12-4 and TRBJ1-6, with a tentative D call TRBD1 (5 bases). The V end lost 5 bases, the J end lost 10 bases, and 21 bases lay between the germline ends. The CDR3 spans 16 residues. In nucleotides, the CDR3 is TGTGCCAGCAGTCCACCCCACGTTGGGGGACGATCACCCCTCCACTTT. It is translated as CASSPPHVGGRSPLHF.

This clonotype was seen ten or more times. The CDR3 nucleotides read TGCGCCAGCAGCCAAGAAGGGAAGTTGGGCTACACCTTC. This gives the protein CASSQEGKLGYTF. This sequence joins TRBV4-3 and TRBJ1-2, with D uncertain. The germline V gene encodes CDR1 LGHNA and CDR2 YSLEER. The CDR3 covers 13 residues. Trimming shortened V by 0 bases and J by 8 bases, and 10 bases separated the two germline ends.

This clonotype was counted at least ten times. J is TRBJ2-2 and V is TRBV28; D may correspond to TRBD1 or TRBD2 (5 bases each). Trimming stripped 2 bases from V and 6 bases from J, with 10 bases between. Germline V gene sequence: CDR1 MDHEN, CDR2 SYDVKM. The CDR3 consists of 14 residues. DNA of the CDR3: TGTGCCAGCAGTTTAGGGACGGAAGCCGGGGAGCTGTTTTTT. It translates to CASSLGTEAGELFF.

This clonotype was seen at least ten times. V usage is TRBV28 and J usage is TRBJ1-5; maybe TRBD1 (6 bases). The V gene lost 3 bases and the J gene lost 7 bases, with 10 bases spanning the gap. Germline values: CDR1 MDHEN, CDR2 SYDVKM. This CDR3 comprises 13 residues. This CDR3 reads CASSLLGGQPQHF. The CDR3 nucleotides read TGTGCCAGCAGTTTGCTGGGGGGCCAGCCCCAGCATTTT.

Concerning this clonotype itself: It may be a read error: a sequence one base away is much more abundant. CDR3 nucleotides: TGTGACAGCAGCCGGGGGGACAGGGATTTCTCCGAGCAGTACTTC. Amino acid sequence: CDSSRGDRDFSEQYF. V and J are TRBV11-1 and TRBJ2-7; 9 bases are shared with TRBD1. The CDR3 is 15 residues long. In germline, CDR1 is SGHAT, CDR2 FQDESV (reference sequence). Drawing the rest from reference TRBV11-1 and TRBJ2-7, the complete variable domain is EAEVAQSPRYKITEKSQAVAFWCDPISGHATLYWYRQILGQGPELLVQFQDESVVDDSQLPKDRFSAERLKGVDSTLKIQPAELGDSAMYLCDSSRGDRDFSEQYFGPGTRLTVT.

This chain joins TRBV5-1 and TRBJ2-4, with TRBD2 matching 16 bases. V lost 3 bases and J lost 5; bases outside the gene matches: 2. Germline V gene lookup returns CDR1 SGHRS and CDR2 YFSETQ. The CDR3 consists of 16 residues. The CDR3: CASSSGTSGRENIQYF. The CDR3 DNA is TGCGCCAGCAGCTCCGGGACTAGCGGGAGGGAAAACATTCAGTACTTC.

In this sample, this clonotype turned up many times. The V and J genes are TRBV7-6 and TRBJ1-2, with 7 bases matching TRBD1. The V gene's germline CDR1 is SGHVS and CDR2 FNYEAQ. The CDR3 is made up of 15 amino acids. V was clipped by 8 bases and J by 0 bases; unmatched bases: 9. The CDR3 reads CASSEGGITNYGYTF. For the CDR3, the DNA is TGTGCCAGCTCCGAAGGGGGCATTACTAACTATGGCTACACCTTC.

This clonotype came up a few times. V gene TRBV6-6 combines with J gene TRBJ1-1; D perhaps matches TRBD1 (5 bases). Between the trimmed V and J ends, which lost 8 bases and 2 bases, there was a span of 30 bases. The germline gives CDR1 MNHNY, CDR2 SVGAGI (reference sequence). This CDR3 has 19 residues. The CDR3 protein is CASGSGAGSLVWTNTEAFF. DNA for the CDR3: TGTGCCAGCGGAAGTGGGGCAGGGAGCCTAGTCTGGACAAACACTGAAGCTTTCTTT.

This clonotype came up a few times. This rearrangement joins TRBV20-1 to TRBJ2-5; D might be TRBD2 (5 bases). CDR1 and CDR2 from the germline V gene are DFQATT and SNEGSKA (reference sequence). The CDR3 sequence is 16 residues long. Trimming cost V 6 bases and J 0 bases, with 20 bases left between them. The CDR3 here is CSALPEQLGNQETQYF. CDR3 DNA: TGCAGTGCCCTACCTGAACAACTAGGGAACCAAGAGACCCAGTACTTC.

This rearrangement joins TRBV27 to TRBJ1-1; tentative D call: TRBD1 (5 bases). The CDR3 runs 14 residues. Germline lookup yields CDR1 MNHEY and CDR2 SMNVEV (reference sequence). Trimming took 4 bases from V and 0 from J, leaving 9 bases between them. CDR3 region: CASSSTVMNTEAFF. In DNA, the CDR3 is TGTGCCAGCAGTTCGACAGTGATGAACACTGAAGCTTTCTTT.

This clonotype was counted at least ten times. The CDR3 sequence: CSASENDRVGANVLTF. CDR3 nucleotides: TGCAGTGCGAGCGAAAACGACAGGGTTGGGGCCAACGTCCTGACTTTC. V usage is TRBV20-1 and J usage is TRBJ2-6; 7 bases line up with TRBD1. V shed 6 bases and J 3 bases; nucleotides not matched to a gene: 11. Germline-derived CDR1 and CDR2 are DFQATT and SNEGSKA (reference sequence). This CDR3 comprises 16 residues.

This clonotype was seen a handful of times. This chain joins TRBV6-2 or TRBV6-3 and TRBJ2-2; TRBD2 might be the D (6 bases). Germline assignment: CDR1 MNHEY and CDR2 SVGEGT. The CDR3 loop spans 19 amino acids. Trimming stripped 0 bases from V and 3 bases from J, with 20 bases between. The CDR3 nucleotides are TGTGCCAGCAGTTACTCGATAACGCGGGGTAGTTTGGACACCGGGGAGCTGTTTTTT. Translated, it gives CASSYSITRGSLDTGELFF.

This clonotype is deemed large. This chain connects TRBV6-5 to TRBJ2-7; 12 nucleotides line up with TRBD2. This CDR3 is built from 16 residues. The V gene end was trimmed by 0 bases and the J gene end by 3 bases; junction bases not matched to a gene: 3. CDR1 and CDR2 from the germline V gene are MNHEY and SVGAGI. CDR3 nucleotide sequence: TGTGCCAGCAGTTACTCGACTAGCGGGAGACTCTACGAGCAGTACTTC. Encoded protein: CASSYSTSGRLYEQYF.

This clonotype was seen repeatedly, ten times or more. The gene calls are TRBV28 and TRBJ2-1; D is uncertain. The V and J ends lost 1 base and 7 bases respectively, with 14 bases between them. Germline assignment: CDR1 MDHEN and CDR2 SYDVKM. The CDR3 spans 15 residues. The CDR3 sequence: CASSLLRSLGNEQFF. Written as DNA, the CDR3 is TGTGCCAGCAGTTTATTGCGGTCCCTGGGTAATGAGCAGTTCTTC.

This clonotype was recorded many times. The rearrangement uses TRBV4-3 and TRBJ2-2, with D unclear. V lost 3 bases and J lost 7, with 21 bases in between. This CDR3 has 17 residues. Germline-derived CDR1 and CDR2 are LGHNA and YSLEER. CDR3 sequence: CASSHDASAGLVGELFF. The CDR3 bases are TGCGCCAGCAGCCATGATGCCTCCGCTGGGTTGGTCGGGGAGCTGTTTTTT.

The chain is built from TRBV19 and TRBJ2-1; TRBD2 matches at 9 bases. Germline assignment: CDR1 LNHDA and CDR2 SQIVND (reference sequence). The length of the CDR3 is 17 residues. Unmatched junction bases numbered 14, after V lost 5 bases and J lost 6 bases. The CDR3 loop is CASSPPWLAGVGNEQFF. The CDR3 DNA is TGTGCCAGTAGTCCCCCATGGTTAGCGGGAGTAGGCAATGAGCAGTTCTTC.

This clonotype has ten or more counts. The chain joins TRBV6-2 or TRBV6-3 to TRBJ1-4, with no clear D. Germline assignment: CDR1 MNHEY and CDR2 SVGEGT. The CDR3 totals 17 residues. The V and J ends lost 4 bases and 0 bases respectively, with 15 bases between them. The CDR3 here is CASSFFRYYATNEKLFF. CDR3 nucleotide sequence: TGTGCCAGCAGTTTCTTCCGATACTATGCAACTAATGAAAAACTGTTTTTT.

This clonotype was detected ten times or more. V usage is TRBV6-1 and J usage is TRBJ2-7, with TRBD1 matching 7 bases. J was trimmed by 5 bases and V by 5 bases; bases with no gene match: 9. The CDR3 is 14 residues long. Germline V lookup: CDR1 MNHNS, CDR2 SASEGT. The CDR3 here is CASSIQGSLNEQYF. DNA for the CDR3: TGTGCCAGCAGTATACAGGGGTCCCTCAACGAGCAGTACTTC.

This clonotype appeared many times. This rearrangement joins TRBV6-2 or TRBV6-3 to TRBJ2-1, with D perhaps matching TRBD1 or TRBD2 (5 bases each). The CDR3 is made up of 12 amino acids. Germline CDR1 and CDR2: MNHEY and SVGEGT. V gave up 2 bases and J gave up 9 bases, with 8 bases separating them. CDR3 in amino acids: CASSYEGTEQFF. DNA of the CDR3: TGTGCCAGCAGTTACGAAGGGACTGAGCAGTTCTTC.

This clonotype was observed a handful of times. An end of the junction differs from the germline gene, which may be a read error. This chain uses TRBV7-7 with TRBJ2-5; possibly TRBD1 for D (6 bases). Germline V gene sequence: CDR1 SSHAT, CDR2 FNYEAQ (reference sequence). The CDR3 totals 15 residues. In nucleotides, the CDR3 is TGTGCTAGCAGCTTAGGCCAGGGGTACCAAGAGACCCAGTACTTC. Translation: CASSLGQGYQETQYF. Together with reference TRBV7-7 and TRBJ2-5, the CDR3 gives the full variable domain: GAGVSQSPRYKVTKRGQDVTLRCDPISSHATLYWYQQALGQGPEFLTYFNYEAQPDKSGLPSDRFSAERPEGSISTLTIQRTEQRDSAMYRCASSLGQGYQETQYFGPGTRLLVL.

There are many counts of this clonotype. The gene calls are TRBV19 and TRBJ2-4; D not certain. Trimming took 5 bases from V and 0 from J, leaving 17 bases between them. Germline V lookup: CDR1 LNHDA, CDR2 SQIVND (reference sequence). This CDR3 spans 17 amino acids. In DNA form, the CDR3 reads TGTGCCAGTAGTGATAGGGATTACCTGAAAGCCAAAAACATTCAGTACTTC. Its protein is CASSDRDYLKAKNIQYF.